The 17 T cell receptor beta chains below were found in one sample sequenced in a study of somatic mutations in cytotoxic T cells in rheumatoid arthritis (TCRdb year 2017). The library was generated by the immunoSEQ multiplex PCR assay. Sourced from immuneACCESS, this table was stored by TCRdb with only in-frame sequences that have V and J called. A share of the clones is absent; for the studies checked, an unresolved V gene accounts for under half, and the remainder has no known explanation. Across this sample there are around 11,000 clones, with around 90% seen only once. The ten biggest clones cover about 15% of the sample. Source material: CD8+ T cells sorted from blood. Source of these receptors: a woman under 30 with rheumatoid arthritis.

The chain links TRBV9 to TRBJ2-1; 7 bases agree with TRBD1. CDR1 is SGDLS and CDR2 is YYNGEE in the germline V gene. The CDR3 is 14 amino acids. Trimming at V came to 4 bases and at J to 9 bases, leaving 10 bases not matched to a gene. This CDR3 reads CASSPYVGDSEQFF. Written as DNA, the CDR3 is TGTGCCAGCAGCCCTTACGTGGGGGACAGTGAGCAGTTCTTC.

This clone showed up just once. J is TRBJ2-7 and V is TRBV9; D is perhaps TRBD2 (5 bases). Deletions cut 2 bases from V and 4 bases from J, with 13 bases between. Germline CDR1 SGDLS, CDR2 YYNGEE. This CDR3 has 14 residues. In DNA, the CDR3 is TGTGCCAGCAGCGTTGGCCGGGATTCTTACGAGCAGTACTTC. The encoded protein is CASSVGRDSYEQYF.

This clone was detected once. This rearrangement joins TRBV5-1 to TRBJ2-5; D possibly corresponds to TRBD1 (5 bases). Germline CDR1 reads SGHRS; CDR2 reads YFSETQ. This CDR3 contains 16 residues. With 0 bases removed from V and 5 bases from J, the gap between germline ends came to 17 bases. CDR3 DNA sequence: TGCGCCAGCAGCTTGGAAAGGGGCCGGACGTCCGAGACCCAGTACTTC. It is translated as CASSLERGRTSETQYF.

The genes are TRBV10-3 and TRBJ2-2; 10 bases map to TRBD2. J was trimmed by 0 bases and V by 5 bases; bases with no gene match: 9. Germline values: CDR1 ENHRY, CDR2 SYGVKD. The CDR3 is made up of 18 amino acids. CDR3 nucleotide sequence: TGTGCCATCAGTACACGCCTAGCGGGGGAGTCGAACACCGGGGAGCTGTTTTTT. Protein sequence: CAISTRLAGESNTGELFF.

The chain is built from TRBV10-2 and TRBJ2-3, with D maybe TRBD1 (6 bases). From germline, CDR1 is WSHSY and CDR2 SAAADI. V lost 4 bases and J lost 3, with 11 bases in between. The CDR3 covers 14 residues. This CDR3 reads CASSVAGETDTQYF. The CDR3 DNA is TGCGCCAGCAGTGTGGCAGGGGAGACAGATACGCAGTATTTT.

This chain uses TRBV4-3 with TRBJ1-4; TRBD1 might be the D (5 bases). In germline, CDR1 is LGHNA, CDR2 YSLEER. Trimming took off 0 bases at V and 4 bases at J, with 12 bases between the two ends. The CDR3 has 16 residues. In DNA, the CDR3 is TGCGCCAGCAGCCAAGATCCCCAGGGACTTAATGAAAAACTGTTTTTT. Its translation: CASSQDPQGLNEKLFF.

The CDR3 protein is CASSLSGRGTINTGELFF. The CDR3 DNA reads as TGTGCCAGCAGCCTTAGCGGGAGAGGAACCATTAACACCGGGGAGCTGTTTTTT. This chain links TRBV9 with TRBJ2-2; 9 bases map to TRBD2. After removal of 4 bases from V and 2 bases from J, the junction contained 12 bases not matched to a gene. Germline loops: CDR1 SGDLS, CDR2 YYNGEE. This CDR3 has 18 residues.

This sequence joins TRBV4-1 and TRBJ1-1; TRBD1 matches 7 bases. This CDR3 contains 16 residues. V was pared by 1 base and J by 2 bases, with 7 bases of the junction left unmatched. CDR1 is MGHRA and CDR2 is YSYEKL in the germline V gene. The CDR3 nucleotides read TGCGCCAGCAGCCAAGCTGGGACAGTTAAAAACACTGAAGCTTTCTTT. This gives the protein CASSQAGTVKNTEAFF.

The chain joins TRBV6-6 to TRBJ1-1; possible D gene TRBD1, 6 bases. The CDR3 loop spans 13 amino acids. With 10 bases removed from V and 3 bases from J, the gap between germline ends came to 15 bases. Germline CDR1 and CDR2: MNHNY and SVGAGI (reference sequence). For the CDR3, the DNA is TGTGCCAACCAACAGGGAGGGGACACTGAAGCTTTCTTT. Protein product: CANQQGGDTEAFF.

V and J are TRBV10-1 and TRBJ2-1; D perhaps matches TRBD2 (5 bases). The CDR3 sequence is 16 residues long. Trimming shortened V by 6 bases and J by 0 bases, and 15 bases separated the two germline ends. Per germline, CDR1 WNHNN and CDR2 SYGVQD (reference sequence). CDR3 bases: TGCGCCAGCAGAGGGTTTAGCGTTTTCTCCTACAATGAGCAGTTCTTC. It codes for CASRGFSVFSYNEQFF.

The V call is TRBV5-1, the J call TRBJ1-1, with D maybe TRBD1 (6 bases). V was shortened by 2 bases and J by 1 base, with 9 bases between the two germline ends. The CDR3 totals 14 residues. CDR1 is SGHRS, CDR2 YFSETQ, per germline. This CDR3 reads CASSFNRENTEAFF. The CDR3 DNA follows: TGCGCCAGCAGCTTTAACAGGGAGAACACTGAAGCTTTCTTT.

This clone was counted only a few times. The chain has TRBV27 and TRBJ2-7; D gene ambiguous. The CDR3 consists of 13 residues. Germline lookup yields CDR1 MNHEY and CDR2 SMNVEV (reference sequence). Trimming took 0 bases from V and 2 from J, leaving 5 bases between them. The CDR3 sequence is CASSLSRAYEQYF. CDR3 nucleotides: TGTGCCAGCAGTTTATCGAGAGCCTACGAGCAGTACTTC.

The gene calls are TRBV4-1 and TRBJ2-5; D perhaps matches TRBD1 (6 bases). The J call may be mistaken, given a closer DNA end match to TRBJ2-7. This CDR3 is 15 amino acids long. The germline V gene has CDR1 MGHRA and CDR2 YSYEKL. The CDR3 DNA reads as TGCGCCAGCAGCCAAACCAAGACAGGTTCTTACGAGCAGTACTTC. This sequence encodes CASSQTKTGSYEQYF.

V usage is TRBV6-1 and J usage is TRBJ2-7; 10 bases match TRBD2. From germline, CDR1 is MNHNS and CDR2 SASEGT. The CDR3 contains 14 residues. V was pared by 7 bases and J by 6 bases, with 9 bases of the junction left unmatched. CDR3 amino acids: CASTAGLASLEQYF. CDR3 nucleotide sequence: TGTGCCAGCACCGCGGGACTAGCGTCTCTCGAGCAGTACTTC.

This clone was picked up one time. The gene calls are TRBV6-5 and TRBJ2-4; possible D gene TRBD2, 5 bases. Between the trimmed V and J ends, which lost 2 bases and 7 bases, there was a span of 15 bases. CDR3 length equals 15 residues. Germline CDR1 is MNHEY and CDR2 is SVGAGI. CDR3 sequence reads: CASSYVGERENIQYF. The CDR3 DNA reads TGTGCCAGCAGTTACGTTGGGGAAAGGGAGAACATTCAGTACTTC.

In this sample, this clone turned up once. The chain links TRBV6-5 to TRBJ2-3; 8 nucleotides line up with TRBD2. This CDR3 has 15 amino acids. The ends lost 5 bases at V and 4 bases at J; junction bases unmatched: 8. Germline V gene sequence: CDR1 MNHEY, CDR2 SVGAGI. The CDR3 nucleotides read TGTGCCAGCAGTCCAGACGGGAGGGCCGCAGATACGCAGTATTTT. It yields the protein CASSPDGRAADTQYF.

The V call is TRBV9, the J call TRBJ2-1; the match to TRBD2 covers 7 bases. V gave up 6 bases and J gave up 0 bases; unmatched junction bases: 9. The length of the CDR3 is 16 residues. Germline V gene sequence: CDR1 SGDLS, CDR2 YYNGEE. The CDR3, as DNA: TGTGCCAGCACCCTTGGGGCTAGCGGCTCCTACAATGAGCAGTTCTTC. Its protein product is CASTLGASGSYNEQFF.